This TCR beta chain was sequenced in a study of T cell repertoires in cytomegalovirus infection. TCRdb called the reads again in MiXCR, with one record for every CDR3 protein. The sample consists of roughly 200,000 distinct CDR3 sequences, 35% to 40% of them appearing once. This clonotype was recorded a few times. Its antigen remains unknown. Trimming removed 6 bases from V and 4 bases from J, with 14 bases in between. Germline CDR1 and CDR2: MNHEY and SMNVEV (reference sequence). The CDR3 contains 14 residues. The receptor was derived from a human donor in good health (CMV status not recorded). Some clones in this sample may be carry-over from other donors' samples. The sequencing used CD8+ T cells from cultured PBMCs, collected from culture after CMV antigen stimulation. The V and J genes are TRBV27 and TRBJ2-3; D is possibly TRBD1 or TRBD2 (5 bases each). For the CDR3, the DNA is TGTGCCAGCAGCCCTCGGGGACGCCCAGATACGCAGTATTTT. Its protein product is CASSPRGRPDTQYF.